At least ten counts were recorded for the clone carrying this TCR beta chain. CDR1 is WSHSY and CDR2 is SAAADI in the germline V gene. This CDR3 comprises 14 residues. Trimming shortened V by 6 bases and J by 0 bases, and 11 bases separated the two germline ends. Sorting recovered naive CD8 T cells on a CD8+CD4-CCR7+CD45RA+ profile. These data belong to a study of molecular identifiers for immune sequencing clone quantification. Previously published methods and listed TCR primers were used for the bulk TCR libraries. TCRdb fed the PCR reads into MiXCR, producing one record per CDR3 protein. The table includes hundreds of thousands of distinct CDR3 sequences, less than 20% detected once.

The sequencing sample was made of naive CD8+ T cells from blood, with Jurkat cell RNA spiked in. Documented subset: FACS-sorted CD8+CD4-CCR7+CD45RA+ naive T cells. The clonotype was recovered from a human donor in good health. Some libraries in this study had Jurkat cell RNA spiked in. The chain links TRBV10-2 to TRBJ1-1; D remains ambiguous. The CDR3 loop reads CASRVKGMNTEAFF. CDR3 coding DNA: TGCGCCAGCAGGGTGAAGGGAATGAACACTGAAGCTTTCTTT.